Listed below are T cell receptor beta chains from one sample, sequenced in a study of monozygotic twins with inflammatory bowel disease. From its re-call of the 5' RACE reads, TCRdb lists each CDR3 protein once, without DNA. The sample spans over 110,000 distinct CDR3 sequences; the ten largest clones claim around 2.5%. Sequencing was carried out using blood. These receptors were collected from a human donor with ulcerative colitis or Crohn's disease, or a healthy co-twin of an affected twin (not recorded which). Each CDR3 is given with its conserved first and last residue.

CDR3aa: CASSSPRGEQYF
j_gene: TRBJ2-7
v_gene: TRBV7-2

CDR3aa: CASSPQGSGNTIYF
j_gene: TRBJ1-3
v_gene: TRBV18

CDR3aa: CASSRTGTNYGYTF
j_gene: TRBJ1-2
v_gene: TRBV5-6

CDR3aa: CASSFRTTGMINEQYF
j_gene: TRBJ2-7
v_gene: TRBV5-5

CDR3aa: CASSPGPPNTIYF
j_gene: TRBJ1-3
v_gene: TRBV18

CDR3aa: CAISESTARSLSYEQYF
j_gene: TRBJ2-7
v_gene: TRBV10-3

CDR3aa: CASSLRGEDTQYF
j_gene: TRBJ2-3
v_gene: TRBV5-1

CDR3aa: CASSITGGSGANVLTF
j_gene: TRBJ2-6
v_gene: TRBV6-2/TRBV6-3

CDR3aa: CASSQFIAVDEQYF
j_gene: TRBJ2-7
v_gene: TRBV3-1

CDR3aa: CASSFLGGLNTEAFF
j_gene: TRBJ1-1
v_gene: TRBV7-2

CDR3aa: CASSRTAGGSNYGYTF
j_gene: TRBJ1-2
v_gene: TRBV5-5

CDR3aa: CASSFTRGGGTDTQYF
j_gene: TRBJ2-3
v_gene: TRBV7-9

CDR3aa: CASSSPPPGANVLTF
j_gene: TRBJ2-6
v_gene: TRBV2

CDR3aa: CASRSPWRRAEAFF
j_gene: TRBJ1-1
v_gene: TRBV6-1

CDR3aa: CASSLDRVQETQYF
j_gene: TRBJ2-5
v_gene: TRBV11-1

CDR3aa: CASSFNNLPLRSMNTGELFF
j_gene: TRBJ2-2
v_gene: TRBV5-4

CDR3aa: CASSRHGTGLNTGELFF
j_gene: TRBJ2-2
v_gene: TRBV14

CDR3aa: CASSLPTGRGKHEQFF
j_gene: TRBJ2-1
v_gene: TRBV7-9

CDR3aa: CASSLGRLSGANVLTF
j_gene: TRBJ2-6
v_gene: TRBV7-6

CDR3aa: CASSYGQSNTEAFF
j_gene: TRBJ1-1
v_gene: TRBV7-6

CDR3aa: CASSLSGSYNEQFF
j_gene: TRBJ2-1
v_gene: TRBV5-4

CDR3aa: CASSFGRPVADTQYF
j_gene: TRBJ2-3
v_gene: TRBV7-2

CDR3aa: CASSSLRGQGEQFF
j_gene: TRBJ2-1
v_gene: TRBV28

CDR3aa: CASSSQGAPYEQYF
j_gene: TRBJ2-7
v_gene: TRBV18

CDR3aa: CAWSVGTSGGQETQYF
j_gene: TRBJ2-5
v_gene: TRBV30

CDR3aa: CASSLEGTPSSYEQYF
j_gene: TRBJ2-7
v_gene: TRBV5-1

CDR3aa: CASSDSGRGRADTQYF
j_gene: TRBJ2-3
v_gene: TRBV6-4

CDR3aa: CASSLQGFSASTDTQYF
j_gene: TRBJ2-3
v_gene: TRBV5-1

CDR3aa: CASSQLDLVGYNEQFF
j_gene: TRBJ2-1
v_gene: TRBV4-1

CDR3aa: CASNLEEYTGELFF
j_gene: TRBJ2-2
v_gene: TRBV4-1

CDR3aa: CASSAEAVSDQPQHF
j_gene: TRBJ1-5
v_gene: TRBV19

CDR3aa: CASSLDRGPQAFF
j_gene: TRBJ1-1
v_gene: TRBV7-2

CDR3aa: CASSLNPGVSSYEQYF
j_gene: TRBJ2-7
v_gene: TRBV5-1

CDR3aa: CASSYGDTQYF
j_gene: TRBJ2-3
v_gene: TRBV6-2/TRBV6-3

CDR3aa: CASSLQRQRDTTYEQYF
j_gene: TRBJ2-7
v_gene: TRBV7-9

CDR3aa: CASRRGEGSYNEQFF
j_gene: TRBJ2-1
v_gene: TRBV27

CDR3aa: CASSTRGRLQETQYF
j_gene: TRBJ2-5
v_gene: TRBV5-1

CDR3aa: CASSLAWRGGYEQFF
j_gene: TRBJ2-1
v_gene: TRBV12-3/TRBV12-4

CDR3aa: CASSLPTGGRGELFF
j_gene: TRBJ2-2
v_gene: TRBV11-1

CDR3aa: CASSGPGGEKLFF
j_gene: TRBJ1-4
v_gene: TRBV6-6

CDR3aa: CAWDWGAMTNYGYTF
j_gene: TRBJ1-2
v_gene: TRBV30

CDR3aa: CASSLVVGRNEQYF
j_gene: TRBJ2-7
v_gene: TRBV5-1

CDR3aa: CASSIKTGGNEKLFF
j_gene: TRBJ1-4
v_gene: TRBV19

CDR3aa: CASSLDSGPGNTIYF
j_gene: TRBJ1-3
v_gene: TRBV5-4

CDR3aa: CASSLARTGTGELFF
j_gene: TRBJ2-2
v_gene: TRBV12-3/TRBV12-4

CDR3aa: CASSSMGPWNNEQFF
j_gene: TRBJ2-1
v_gene: TRBV6-2/TRBV6-3

CDR3aa: CASSLIRGGETQYF
j_gene: TRBJ2-5
v_gene: TRBV12-3/TRBV12-4

CDR3aa: CASSPQVGTGELFF
j_gene: TRBJ2-2
v_gene: TRBV5-1